This T cell receptor beta chain was sequenced in a study of vaccination and CD4 T cells after COVID-19. Looking at the study overall: Sampling post-COVID took place a median 101 days after diagnosis (range 35 to 161). Either a CEFX pool, an HIV-1 Nef pool, or no peptide was added to control cultures. Overall study findings and caveats: SARS-CoV-2-reactive clonotypes showed a nonsignificant median rise from about 20 to 38.

This clonotype was detected only once. No antigen is known for it. As to treatment: roughly 10-day PBMC culture with coronavirus spike peptide pools or control peptides (ViraFEST assay). Sequencing of the DNA from cultured CD4+ T cells was carried out with the Oncomine TCR Beta short-read assay. Each CDR3 protein gets one entry after TCRdb re-called the PCR reads with MiXCR. This sample has roughly 10,000 distinct CDR3 sequences, with just under 75% found just once. Germline V gene sequence: CDR1 MDHEN, CDR2 SYDVKM. The CDR3 covers 15 residues. V was pared by 10 bases and J by 3 bases, with 19 bases between.

Sequencing used CD4+ T cells from blood, cultured in vitro. The V call is TRBV28, the J call TRBJ1-5; D is undetermined. The sequence was collected from a human donor who had recovered from COVID-19. CDR3 coding DNA: TGTGCCACCAGCTCGGGAGGCGCCTACAATCAGCCCCAGCATTTT. It is translated as CATSSGGAYNQPQHF.